These 25 T cell receptor beta chains share one sample of origin, sequenced in a study of blood T cell repertoires in COVID-19. The table came from immunoSEQ multiplex PCR; TCRdb's copy has only in-frame clones and leaves some out. This sample has 65,000 to 75,000 clones, with 75% to 95% found just once. The specimen was peripheral blood. These receptors originate from a human donor with active COVID-19. The donor label of this sample is uncertain.

CDR3 region: CASSLEGPRGNQPQHF. The CDR3 nucleotides read TGTGCCAGCAGCTTAGAGGGCCCGCGGGGCAATCAGCCCCAGCATTTT. This rearrangement joins TRBV11-2 to TRBJ1-5; D uncertain. The V gene lost 0 bases and the J gene lost 2 bases, with 11 bases spanning the gap. The CDR3 totals 16 residues. The V gene's germline CDR1 is SGHAT and CDR2 FQNNGV.

The chain combines TRBV9 with TRBJ2-5; 8 bases map to TRBD2. This CDR3 has 15 residues. The V gene end was trimmed by 6 bases and the J gene end by 5 bases; junction bases not matched to a gene: 12. Per germline, CDR1 SGDLS and CDR2 YYNGEE. This CDR3 reads CASIQRREVQETQYF. The CDR3 nucleotides read TGTGCCAGCATCCAAAGGCGGGAGGTACAGGAGACCCAGTACTTC.

The chain couples TRBV7-2 to TRBJ2-7; D is perhaps TRBD2 (6 bases). CDR1 SGHTA and CDR2 FQGNSA come from the germline V gene. The CDR3 length is 11 residues. The V end was cut by 3 bases, the J end by 12 bases, with 12 bases between. Here the CDR3 reads CASSLGTPLYF. The CDR3 coding sequence is TGTGCCAGCAGCTTGGGGACTCCGCTGTACTTC.

J is TRBJ2-1 and V is TRBV6-5; 9 nucleotides align to TRBD2. The CDR3 spans 15 residues. Losses at the gene ends were 4 bases for V and 9 bases for J; bases not matched to a gene: 10. CDR1 is MNHEY and CDR2 is SVGAGI in the germline V gene. CDR3: CASSSPREGAGEQFF. The CDR3 region has the DNA TGTGCCAGCAGTTCCCCGCGGGAGGGGGCGGGTGAGCAGTTCTTC.

The V call is TRBV14, the J call TRBJ2-5, with a possible D match to TRBD2 (5 bases). Deletions cut 5 bases from V and 4 bases from J, with 5 bases between. Germline CDR1 reads SGHDN; CDR2 reads FVKESK. This CDR3 has 11 residues. CDR3 loop: CASSSGETQYF. Here the CDR3 DNA reads TGTGCCAGCAGCAGCGGAGAGACCCAGTACTTC. The whole variable domain, filled in from reference TRBV14 and TRBJ2-5, reads EAGVTQFPSHSVIEKGQTVTLRCDPISGHDNLYWYRRVMGKEIKFLLHFVKESKQDESGMPNNRFLAERTGGTYSTLKVQPAELEDSGVYFCASSSGETQYFGPGTRLLVL.

CDR3: CASSAGQGPYNSPLHF. In DNA, the CDR3 is TGTGCCAGCAGCGCGGGACAGGGACCCTATAATTCACCCCTCCACTTT. The gene calls are TRBV7-2 and TRBJ1-6; 9 nucleotides agree with TRBD1. V was clipped by 5 bases and J by 2 bases; unmatched bases: 4. Germline V lookup: CDR1 SGHTA, CDR2 FQGNSA. The CDR3 extends over 16 amino acids.

This chain joins TRBV25-1 and TRBJ2-2; D not certain. CDR1 and CDR2 (germline): MGHDK, SYGVNS. V lost 6 bases and J lost 1, with 6 bases in between. The length of the CDR3 is 13 residues. CDR3 bases: TGTGCCAGCAGGAACTGGAACACCGGGGAGCTGTTTTTT. This sequence encodes CASRNWNTGELFF.

The chain has TRBV27 and TRBJ1-6; TRBD1 aligns across 9 bases. The J segment lost 7 bases and the V segment lost 4 bases, leaving 11 bases of the junction unmatched. CDR1 is MNHEY and CDR2 is SMNVEV in the germline V gene (reference sequence). The CDR3 covers 17 residues. The CDR3 DNA reads as TGTGCCAGCAGTTCAGTCGGGACAGGGTTTAGGAATTCACCCCTCCACTTT. This codes for CASSSVGTGFRNSPLHF.

This chain joins TRBV6-6 and TRBJ2-3; the match to TRBD2 covers 10 bases. Germline V gene lookup returns CDR1 MNHNY and CDR2 SVGAGI (reference sequence). The CDR3 loop spans 15 amino acids. The ends lost 8 bases at V and 1 base at J; junction bases unmatched: 6. The CDR3 spells CASSSGSKGTDTQYF. The CDR3 nucleotides are TGTGCCAGCTCTAGCGGGAGTAAGGGCACAGATACGCAGTATTTT.

The rearrangement links TRBV5-1 to TRBJ2-1, with a weak D call TRBD2 (5 bases). V was trimmed by 7 bases and J by 8 bases, leaving 16 bases between them. The germline CDR1 and CDR2 sequences are SGHRS and YFSETQ. The CDR3 consists of 13 residues. The CDR3: CASDKTGTDEQFF. The CDR3 nucleotides are TGCGCCAGCGATAAAACGGGAACAGATGAGCAGTTCTTC.

V gene TRBV5-6 combines with J gene TRBJ2-2, with 13 bases aligning to TRBD2. Germline loops: CDR1 SGHDT, CDR2 YYEEEE. J lost 1 base, V lost 2 bases, and 5 bases had no gene match. This CDR3 spans 18 amino acids. As DNA, the CDR3 is TGTGCCAGCAGCTTCCGGACTAGCGGGAGTAAGAACACCGGGGAGCTGTTTTTT. Protein product: CASSFRTSGSKNTGELFF.

V gene TRBV7-2 combines with J gene TRBJ1-1, with 7 bases identical to TRBD1. Germline CDR1 and CDR2: SGHTA and FQGNSA. Germline trimming cut 0 bases from V and 2 bases from J; bases unmatched to any gene: 3. This CDR3 region has 15 residues. The CDR3 reads CASSLAGQTNTEAFF. The CDR3 DNA reads TGTGCCAGCAGCTTAGCGGGACAGACTAACACTGAAGCTTTCTTT. The variable domain in full, with the rest retrieved from reference TRBV7-2 and TRBJ1-1, is GAGVSQSPSNKVTEKGKDVELRCDPISGHTALYWYRQSLGQGLEFLIYFQGNSAPDKSGLPSDRFSAERTGGSVSTLTIQRTQQEDSAVYLCASSLAGQTNTEAFFGQGTRLTVV.

The gene calls are TRBV19 and TRBJ2-1; 13 bases line up with TRBD2. Germline trimming cut 8 bases from V and 2 bases from J; bases unmatched to any gene: 3. This CDR3 has 15 amino acids. Germline CDR1 is LNHDA and CDR2 is SQIVND (reference sequence). In DNA, the CDR3 is TGTGCCAGTTCACTAGCGGGAGGGCCCTACAATGAGCAGTTCTTC. This sequence encodes CASSLAGGPYNEQFF.

This chain uses TRBV6-5 with TRBJ2-7, with 8 bases lining up with TRBD1. The length of the CDR3 is 15 residues. Germline CDR1 reads MNHEY; CDR2 reads SVGAGI. V gave up 8 bases and J gave up 0 bases; unmatched junction bases: 9. As DNA, the CDR3 is TGTGCCAGCTGGGCAGCCGGACAGGGCTCCTACGAGCAGTACTTC. Its protein product is CASWAAGQGSYEQYF.

V usage is TRBV2 and J usage is TRBJ1-3, with D uncertain. The CDR3 is made up of 14 amino acids. V was clipped by 4 bases and J by 0 bases, with 7 bases between them. CDR1 and CDR2 from the germline V gene are SNHLY and FYNNEI. Here the CDR3 reads CASSGQISGNTIYF. CDR3 nucleotides: TGTGCCAGCAGTGGGCAGATCTCTGGAAACACCATATATTTT.

The rearrangement joins TRBV6-5 to TRBJ2-1; TRBD2 aligns across 7 bases. This CDR3 contains 14 residues. The germline V gene encodes CDR1 MNHEY and CDR2 SVGAGI. With 6 bases clipped from V and 6 bases from J, the junction kept 8 bases outside the gene matches. As DNA, the CDR3 is TGTGCCAGCAGGGCGGTGGGCGGGGGCAATGAGCAGTTCTTC. Encoded protein: CASRAVGGGNEQFF.

The DNA for the CDR3 is TGTGCCAGCAGTTGGGCAGGCAGGTTGGGCCAGCCCCAGCATTTT. Its protein is CASSWAGRLGQPQHF. V gene TRBV28 combines with J gene TRBJ1-5, with D unresolved. V was clipped by 4 bases and J by 7 bases, with 17 bases between them. Germline V lookup: CDR1 MDHEN, CDR2 SYDVKM. The CDR3 contains 15 residues.

The V gene is TRBV4-1, the J gene TRBJ2-7; 7 nucleotides agree with TRBD1. Trimming took 4 bases from V and 0 from J; bases not matched to a gene: 6. The germline V gene encodes CDR1 MGHRA and CDR2 YSYEKL. The CDR3 loop spans 15 amino acids. The CDR3, as DNA: TGCGCCAGCAGCCGGGGGCAGGGGGACTCCTACGAGCAGTACTTC. Protein product: CASSRGQGDSYEQYF.

The J gene is TRBJ1-5, the V gene TRBV6-1; the D is unclear. The germline CDR1 and CDR2 sequences are MNHNS and SASEGT. Trimming shortened V by 1 base and J by 5 bases, and 12 bases separated the two germline ends. This CDR3 is built from 15 residues. The CDR3 here is CASSEEEGGYQPQHF. CDR3 sequence (DNA): TGTGCCAGCAGTGAAGAAGAGGGAGGCTATCAGCCCCAGCATTTT.

This sequence joins TRBV2 and TRBJ2-1; D uncertain. The CDR3 has 13 amino acids. Germline loops: CDR1 SNHLY, CDR2 FYNNEI. The V and J ends lost 2 bases and 5 bases respectively, with 7 bases between them. CDR3 residues: CASSERGDNEQFF. DNA for the CDR3: TGTGCCAGCAGTGAACGCGGAGACAATGAGCAGTTCTTC.

V gene TRBV5-4 combines with J gene TRBJ2-7, with 13 bases identical to TRBD2. Germline assignment: CDR1 SGHNT and CDR2 YYREEE (reference sequence). V dropped 3 bases and J dropped 8; count of bases not matched to a gene: 8. The CDR3 contains 15 residues. CDR3 DNA: TGTGCCAGCAGCTCCCAAGGACTAGCGGGAGCGCAGCAGTACTTC. It is translated as CASSSQGLAGAQQYF.

This clone was found a few times. The chain uses TRBV14 and TRBJ2-5; D is possibly TRBD1 (7 bases). The germline V gene has CDR1 SGHDN and CDR2 FVKESK. This CDR3 contains 13 residues. Trimming stripped 6 bases from V and 5 bases from J, with 13 bases between. The CDR3 here is CASRPGGRETQYF. CDR3 coding DNA: TGTGCCAGCAGACCAGGGGGGCGGGAGACCCAGTACTTC.

The chain links TRBV30 to TRBJ1-4; D gene ambiguous. The V end was cut by 0 bases, the J end by 8 bases, with 7 bases between. Germline CDR1 is GTSNPN and CDR2 is SVGIG (reference sequence). This CDR3 comprises 12 residues. The CDR3 sequence is CAWSVRWEKLFF. DNA for the CDR3: TGTGCCTGGAGTGTTAGATGGGAAAAACTGTTTTTT.

The V and J genes are TRBV7-2 and TRBJ2-2, with 9 bases lining up with TRBD2. The CDR3 is made up of 16 amino acids. The ends lost 3 bases at V and 7 bases at J; junction bases unmatched: 9. Germline V CDR1 and CDR2: SGHTA, FQGNSA. The CDR3 reads CASSLMLAGVGGELFF. The CDR3 DNA follows: TGTGCCAGCAGCTTGATGTTAGCGGGAGTCGGCGGGGAGCTGTTTTTT.

This rearrangement joins TRBV6-5 to TRBJ2-3; 7 bases agree with TRBD2. V lost 6 bases, J lost 7 bases, and 7 bases stayed unmatched. This CDR3 is built from 13 residues. Germline V CDR1 and CDR2: MNHEY, SVGAGI. The CDR3 is CASRPGGAYTQYF. DNA for the CDR3: TGTGCCAGCAGGCCGGGGGGAGCTTATACGCAGTATTTT.